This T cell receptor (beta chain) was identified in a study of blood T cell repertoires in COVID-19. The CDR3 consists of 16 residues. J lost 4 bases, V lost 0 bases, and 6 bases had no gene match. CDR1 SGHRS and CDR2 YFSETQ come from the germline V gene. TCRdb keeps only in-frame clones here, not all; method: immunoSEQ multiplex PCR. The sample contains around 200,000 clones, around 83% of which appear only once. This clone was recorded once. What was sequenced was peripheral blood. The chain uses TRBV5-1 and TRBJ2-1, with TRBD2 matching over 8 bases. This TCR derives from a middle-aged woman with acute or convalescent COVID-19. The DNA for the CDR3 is TGCGCCAGCAGCTTGGAGGGACTAGAAGTATACAATGAGCAGTTCTTC. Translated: CASSLEGLEVYNEQFF.